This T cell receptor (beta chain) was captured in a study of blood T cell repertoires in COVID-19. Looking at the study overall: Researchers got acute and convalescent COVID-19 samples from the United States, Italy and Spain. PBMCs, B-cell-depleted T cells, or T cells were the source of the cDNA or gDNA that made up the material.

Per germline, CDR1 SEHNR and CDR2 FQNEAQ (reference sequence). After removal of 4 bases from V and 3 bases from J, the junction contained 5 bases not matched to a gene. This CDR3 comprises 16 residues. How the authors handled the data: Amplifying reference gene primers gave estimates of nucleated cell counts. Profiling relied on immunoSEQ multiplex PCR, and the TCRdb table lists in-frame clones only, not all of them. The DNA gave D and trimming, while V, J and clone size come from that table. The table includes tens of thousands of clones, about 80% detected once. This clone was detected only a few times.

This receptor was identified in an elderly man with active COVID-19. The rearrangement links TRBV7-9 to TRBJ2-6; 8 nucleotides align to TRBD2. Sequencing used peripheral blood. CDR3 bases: TGTGCCAGCAGCTCCCGGGGGGGCCTTGGGGCCAACGTCCTGACTTTC. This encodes CASSSRGGLGANVLTF.